This entry features one T cell receptor (beta chain) sequence. These data come from a study of blood T cell repertoires in COVID-19. Libraries were prepared by immunoSEQ multiplex PCR; TCRdb keeps only in-frame clonotypes and omits some of them. The data show 150,000 to 200,000 clones, with around four fifths seen just once and under 5.5% held by the top ten. The V segment lost 5 bases and the J segment 1 base; nucleotides outside the gene matches: 17. The CDR3 sequence is 19 residues long. Germline V gives CDR1 MDHEN, CDR2 SYDVKM. The source material was peripheral blood. This receptor was identified in a young woman with acute or convalescent COVID-19. The chain employs TRBV28 and TRBJ1-5, with 7 nucleotides matching TRBD1. The CDR3, as DNA: TGTGCCAGCAGTGGACTCATGATAGGGGGCCTAGTAAGCAATCAGCCCCAGCATTTT. Its protein product is CASSGLMIGGLVSNQPQHF.